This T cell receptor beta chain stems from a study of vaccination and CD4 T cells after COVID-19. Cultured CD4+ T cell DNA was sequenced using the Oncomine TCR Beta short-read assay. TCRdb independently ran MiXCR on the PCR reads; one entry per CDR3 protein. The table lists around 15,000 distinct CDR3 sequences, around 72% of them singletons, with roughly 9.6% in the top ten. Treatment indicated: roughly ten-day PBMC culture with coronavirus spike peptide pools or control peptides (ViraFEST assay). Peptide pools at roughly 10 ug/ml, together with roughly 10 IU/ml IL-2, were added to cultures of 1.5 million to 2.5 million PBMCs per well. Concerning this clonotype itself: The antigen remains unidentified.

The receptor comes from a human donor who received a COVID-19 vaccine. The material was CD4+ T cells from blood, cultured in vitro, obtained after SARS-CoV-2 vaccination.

The chain's CDR3 is CASSLVEGYNEQFF. In nucleotides, the CDR3 is TGTGCCAGCAGCTTAGTGGAGGGGTACAATGAGCAGTTCTTC. V usage is TRBV11-3 and J usage is TRBJ2-1; D may be TRBD2 (6 bases). CDR1 SGHNT and CDR2 YENEEA come from the germline V gene. The CDR3 has 14 amino acids. V lost 1 base, J lost 4 bases, and 8 bases lay in between.